This T cell receptor (beta chain) is drawn from a study of CXCR3-negative and CXCR3-positive naive CD8 T cells. The CDR3 has 17 residues. Study-wide results and caveats: Naive cells that were CXCR3-negative or CXCR3-positive used TRBV-TRBJ genes alike, while memory cells diverged. Naive CXCR3-positive cells had TRB CDR3s more hydrophobic than those of CXCR3-negative naive cells. The authors found comparable surface CD5 between naive subsets and inferred TCR strength from TRB CDR3 properties. Comparably high diversity marked both naive subsets, whereas memory CD8+ cells had much lower diversity.

cDNA libraries for TRB were generated by 5' RACE incorporating UMI labels. TCRdb processed the 5' RACE reads again and assigns one entry to each CDR3 protein, with no DNA. The sample has 43,000 or so distinct CDR3 sequences; the top ten hold about 1.6%. In regard to this clonotype: Its cognate antigen is unknown.

This receptor was obtained from a human donor in good health. Some clones in this sample may be carry-over from other donors' samples. Input material: naive CXCR3- CD8+ T cells from blood. As for subset: CD45RO-CCR7+CD27+CD95- naive CD8+ T cells lacking CXCR3 (TNR3-). The chain carries TRBV12-3 or TRBV12-4 and TRBJ2-3; TCRdb names TRBD1, which stays unverified in the absence of DNA. CDR3 amino acids: CASSFPTGGLLTDTQYF.